This TCR beta chain was sequenced during a study of regulatory T cells in long-lasting Graves disease. Overall study findings and caveats: Newly diagnosed Graves' patients exceeded persistent ones in TCR diversity.

The ends lost 0 bases at V and 3 bases at J; junction bases unmatched: 7. From germline, CDR1 is MGHRA and CDR2 YSYEKL. This CDR3 has 17 residues. This clonotype was counted between two and nine times. Its antigen is undetermined. Library construction for TCR beta used iRepertoire HTBI primers and Arm-PCR of CDR3 regions. TCRdb ran MiXCR on the multiplex PCR reads and lists one entry per CDR3 protein. The data show some 600,000 distinct CDR3 sequences, around 15% seen once. As to time point: newly diagnosed GD, antithyroid drugs for less than 3 months. There was RNA extracted from PBMCs, and the TCR library was made from it. From an endocrinology department in Xi'an, China, came the patients. The sample also formed part of further work on T cells in Graves' hyperthyroidism and ophthalmopathy.

The specimen comprised peripheral blood mononuclear cells (PBMCs), sampled at new diagnosis, from a patient treated with antithyroid drugs. This clonotype was obtained from a man between 18 and 35 years old with Graves disease. The V call is TRBV4-1, the J call TRBJ2-3; TRBD2 aligns across 9 bases. CDR3 loop: CASSQDIAGATTDTQYF. In DNA, the CDR3 is TGCGCCAGCAGCCAAGATATAGCGGGAGCTACGACAGATACGCAGTATTTT.